A selection of T cell receptor beta chains follows, all from one sample in a study of T cells in Graves' hyperthyroidism and ophthalmopathy. From the multiplex PCR reads, TCRdb called clonotypes with MiXCR, one entry per CDR3 protein. The sample contains a few hundred thousand distinct CDR3 sequences, approximately 15% of which appear only once. Sample: blood. These receptors all stem from a woman aged 18-29 years with Graves' hyperthyroidism. Each CDR3 is given with its conserved first and last residue. A D gene is named only where the DNA matches it firmly. Only some rows state a clone size, as once, few, many or a class for expanded clones.

size: .; J: TRBJ1-1; D: .; V: TRBV18; DNA: TGTGCCAGCTCACCGAGGGAAGGGACGAACACTGAAGCTTTCTTT; CDR3: CASSPREGTNTEAFF
size: .; J: TRBJ2-3; D: .; V: TRBV6-9; DNA: TGTGCCAGCAGTTGGCCAAGCACAGATACGCAGTATTTT; CDR3: CASSWPSTDTQYF
size: once; J: TRBJ2-7; D: TRBD2; V: TRBV4-3; DNA: TGCGCCAGCAGCCAAGCCATAGCGGGCCCCTACGAGCAGTACTTC; CDR3: CASSQAIAGPYEQYF
size: many; J: TRBJ2-3; D: TRBD2; V: TRBV5-1; DNA: TGCGCCAGCGGACTAGCGGGAGGCTCCACAGATACGCAGTATTTT; CDR3: CASGLAGGSTDTQYF
size: .; J: TRBJ1-2; D: TRBD1; V: TRBV20-1; DNA: TGCAGTGCTAGAGGAGGGACAGGCGGATTCTATGGCTACACCTTC; CDR3: CSARGGTGGFYGYTF
size: .; J: TRBJ2-1; D: .; V: TRBV5-1; DNA: TGCGCCAGCAGCTTACCCGGGGAGGTCAATGAGCAGTTCTTC; CDR3: CASSLPGEVNEQFF
size: many; J: TRBJ2-7; D: .; V: TRBV27; DNA: TGTGCCAGCAGTCCTATGGGTCGAACCTACGAGCAGTACTTC; CDR3: CASSPMGRTYEQYF
size: few; J: TRBJ2-1; D: .; V: TRBV7-2; DNA: TGTGCCAGCAGCCCTCCTCCCCACAATGAGCAGTTCTTC; CDR3: CASSPPPHNEQFF
size: many; J: TRBJ1-2; D: .; V: TRBV6-1; DNA: TGTGCCAGCAGTCTCACCGGGGGCGCGGATGGCTACACCTTC; CDR3: CASSLTGGADGYTF
size: .; J: TRBJ1-1; D: TRBD1; V: TRBV7-9; DNA: TGTGCCAGCAGCCCGACAGGGGGCCGTATGAACACTGAAGCTTTCTTT; CDR3: CASSPTGGRMNTEAFF
size: .; J: TRBJ2-3; D: TRBD2; V: TRBV3-1; DNA: TGTGCCAGCAGCCAAGATTCGACTAGCGGGGGTTGGGGCACAGATACGCAGTATTTT; CDR3: CASSQDSTSGGWGTDTQYF
size: many; J: TRBJ2-1; D: TRBD2; V: TRBV6-1; DNA: TGTGCCAGCAGCACCGGGGAGGGCCGGTCCAATGAGCAGTTCTTC; CDR3: CASSTGEGRSNEQFF
size: many; J: TRBJ1-2; D: .; V: TRBV3-1; DNA: TGTGCCAGCAGCCAGGGGGCGAACCACTATGGCTACACCTTC; CDR3: CASSQGANHYGYTF
size: many; J: TRBJ1-1; D: TRBD1; V: TRBV30; DNA: TGTGCCTGGAGCGGACAGGGCGATACTGAAGCTTTCTTT; CDR3: CAWSGQGDTEAFF
size: few; J: TRBJ1-2; D: .; V: TRBV5-8; DNA: TGTGCCAGCAGCCGAAGGGTGAGCAATGGCTACACCTTC; CDR3: CASSRRVSNGYTF
size: many; J: TRBJ1-1; D: TRBD1; V: TRBV12-3/TRBV12-4; DNA: TGTGCCAGCCACAACCTGGGGACAGATAACACTGAAGCTTTCTTT; CDR3: CASHNLGTDNTEAFF
size: many; J: TRBJ2-2; D: .; V: TRBV7-3; DNA: TGTGCCAGCAGCTTAACGTTGGAGGGCGGGGAGCTGTTTTTT; CDR3: CASSLTLEGGELFF
size: few; J: TRBJ2-7; D: .; V: TRBV4-1; DNA: TGCGCCAGCAGCCAAGACGTGTGGGAGGTCTACGAGCAGTACTTC; CDR3: CASSQDVWEVYEQYF
size: .; J: TRBJ2-3; D: .; V: TRBV6-1; DNA: TGTGCCAGCAGTGGGACCCCAGCGGAACTCACAGATACGCAGTATTTT; CDR3: CASSGTPAELTDTQYF